This TCR beta chain was sequenced in a study of control samples from healthy donors and cancer patients. CDR3 length: 14 amino acids. Per the germline V gene, CDR1 is MNHEY and CDR2 is SVGAGI. Trimming cost V 6 bases and J 6 bases; bases outside gene matches: 6. Here immunoSEQ multiplex PCR was the method, and the copy in TCRdb shows in-frame clones only, minus some. The sample lists some 140,000 clones, 88% occurring once. The receptor comes from a woman aged 25 to 39 in good health. The rearrangement uses TRBV6-5 and TRBJ1-5, with 9 positions matching TRBD1. What was sequenced was blood. CDR3 nucleotides: TGTGCCAGCAGCCGGGACAGGGAACGTCAGCCCCAGCATTTT. Residues: CASSRDRERQPQHF.